These 14 T cell receptor beta chains originate from one sample sequenced in a study of T cells in Graves' hyperthyroidism and ophthalmopathy. TCR beta CDR3 region amplification was performed from RNA transcripts. When the TCR CDR3 underwent first-round RT-PCR, the HTBI primer set was used. TCRdb passed the multiplex PCR reads through MiXCR, listing each CDR3 protein once. The table shows fewer than 750,000 distinct CDR3 sequences, with approximately 15% occurring only once. Sequencing used blood. Receptors originate from a woman aged 50 to 65 with Graves' ophthalmopathy.

The chain recombines TRBV7-9 with TRBJ2-2, with 14 positions matching TRBD2. The germline CDR1 and CDR2 sequences are SEHNR and FQNEAQ (reference sequence). The CDR3 has 20 residues. The junction had 13 bases not matched to a gene; V was cut back by 4 bases and J by 3 bases. CDR3 loop: CASSWGTSGSRFIDTGELFF. DNA of the CDR3: TGTGCCAGCAGCTGGGGGACTAGCGGGAGTAGGTTCATTGACACCGGGGAGCTGTTTTTT.

There are many counts of this clonotype. V is TRBV28 and J is TRBJ1-3, with TRBD1 as a possible D gene (6 bases). The germline V and J ends were trimmed by 7 bases and 1 base, with 17 bases remaining between them. CDR3 length: 16 amino acids. The germline CDR1 and CDR2 sequences are MDHEN and SYDVKM. CDR3 sequence: CASNQDSTYSGNTIYF. The CDR3 coding sequence is TGTGCCAGCAACCAGGACAGTACATATTCTGGAAACACCATATATTTT.

This clonotype occurred once. This may stem from a read error, because a much larger clone lies one nucleotide away. This chain connects TRBV7-9 to TRBJ2-4, with 8 bases that match TRBD1. CDR1 SEHNR and CDR2 FQNEAQ come from the germline V gene (reference sequence). This CDR3 contains 15 residues. Here the CDR3 reads CASSLAGTGHGIPYF. CDR3 bases: TGTGCCAGCAGCTTAGCGGGGACAGGTCATGGCATTCCGTACTTC.

This clonotype was picked up a small number of times. The J gene is TRBJ1-2, the V gene TRBV14; no firm D call. Germline lookup yields CDR1 SGHDN and CDR2 FVKESK. The V end lost 4 bases, the J end lost 2 bases, and 8 bases lay between the germline ends. The CDR3 runs 13 residues. In nucleotides, the CDR3 is TGTGCCAGCAGCCCGACACCCAACTATGGCTACACCTTC. Amino acid sequence: CASSPTPNYGYTF.

In its sample, this clonotype was seen many times. This chain uses TRBV11-3 with TRBJ1-1; 7 nucleotides match TRBD1. CDR1 is SGHNT and CDR2 is YENEEA in the germline V gene. The CDR3 is made up of 14 amino acids. Trimming cost V 5 bases and J 6 bases; bases outside gene matches: 9. DNA of the CDR3: TGTGCCAGCAGCGTGGAAGACAGGGTTTCTGAAGCTTTCTTT. This sequence encodes CASSVEDRVSEAFF.

In its sample, this clonotype was seen many times. V and J are TRBV18 and TRBJ2-7; tentatively, D is TRBD1 (6 bases). The CDR3 sequence is 13 residues long. Trimming removed 6 bases at V and 3 bases at J, with 12 bases between. Germline loops: CDR1 KGHSH, CDR2 LQKENI. The CDR3 is CASSLRDNYEQYF. The DNA for the CDR3 is TGTGCCAGCTCCCTCCGGGACAACTACGAGCAGTACTTC.

Only a few counts were recorded for this clonotype. The rearrangement joins TRBV4-3 to TRBJ1-1, with 8 bases lining up with TRBD1. This CDR3 comprises 14 residues. In germline, CDR1 is LGHNA, CDR2 YSLEER. The trim removed 2 bases at V and 8 bases at J, leaving 7 bases unmatched. The CDR3 loop is CASSQQTGAREAFF. CDR3 coding DNA: TGCGCCAGCAGCCAACAGACAGGGGCCCGGGAAGCTTTCTTT.

The chain employs TRBV18 and TRBJ1-5; D remains ambiguous. The CDR3 is 16 residues long. Trimming took 3 bases from V and 4 from J, leaving 16 bases between them. Germline V gene lookup returns CDR1 KGHSH and CDR2 LQKENI. The chain's CDR3 is CASSPQNLGINQPQHF. The CDR3 region has the DNA TGTGCCAGCTCACCCCAGAATTTGGGGATAAATCAGCCCCAGCATTTT.

This clonotype showed up many times. The chain recombines TRBV11-2 with TRBJ1-1; D gene uncertain. The CDR3 loop spans 14 amino acids. CDR1 SGHAT and CDR2 FQNNGV come from the germline V gene. Trimming cost V 5 bases and J 5 bases, with 15 bases left between them. The DNA of the CDR3 is TGTGCCAGCAGCCAACTACCCGAAGGAACTGAAGCTTTCTTT. It yields the protein CASSQLPEGTEAFF.

In its sample, this clonotype was seen many times. V usage is TRBV6-1 and J usage is TRBJ2-7, with D possibly TRBD2 on 5 matching bases. Trimming removed 4 bases from V and 8 bases from J, with 15 bases in between. The CDR3 is 13 amino acids. CDR1 is MNHNS, CDR2 SASEGT, per germline. CDR3: CASSGDHTRQQYF. CDR3 sequence (DNA): TGTGCCAGCAGTGGCGACCATACTAGGCAGCAGTACTTC.

This clonotype was observed a few times. V gene TRBV20-1 combines with J gene TRBJ2-2; possible D gene TRBD1, 5 bases. The CDR3 runs 14 residues. In germline, CDR1 is DFQATT, CDR2 SNEGSKA (reference sequence). The V gene lost 0 bases and the J gene lost 4 bases, with 9 bases spanning the gap. CDR3 nucleotide sequence: TGCAGTGCTAGAGACAGGGCGACCACCGGGGAGCTGTTTTTT. Amino acid sequence: CSARDRATTGELFF.

The chain links TRBV19 to TRBJ2-2; 12 bases line up with TRBD2. V was clipped by 3 bases and J by 8 bases; unmatched bases: 4. The CDR3 contains 15 residues. Looked up from germline, CDR1 is LNHDA and CDR2 is SQIVND (reference sequence). The CDR3 protein is CASSILAGGSGELFF. CDR3 sequence (DNA): TGTGCCAGTAGTATCCTAGCGGGAGGGTCGGGGGAGCTGTTTTTT.

On this clonotype itself: A much larger clone differs from this one at a single base, so this may be a read error. The rearrangement uses TRBV2 and TRBJ2-7; 8 nucleotides match TRBD2. This CDR3 spans 15 amino acids. Germline CDR1 reads SNHLY; CDR2 reads FYNNEI. CDR3 amino acids: CASNVLAAPSYGQYF. CDR3 DNA sequence: TGTGCCAGCAACGTACTAGCGGCGCCCTCCTACGGGCAGTACTTC.

This clonotype was observed at least ten times. The chain uses TRBV28 and TRBJ1-2, with 7 bases matching TRBD1. V was pared by 3 bases and J by 5 bases, with 6 bases of the junction left unmatched. This CDR3 comprises 14 residues. The germline V gene has CDR1 MDHEN and CDR2 SYDVKM. The CDR3 DNA is TGTGCCAGCAGTTTTAATGACAGGGTATATGGCTACACCTTC. It codes for CASSFNDRVYGYTF.